This T cell receptor beta chain came from a study of technical replicates of blood from four donors. Trimming at V came to 2 bases and at J to 5 bases, leaving 4 bases not matched to a gene. The CDR3 contains 15 residues. CDR1 and CDR2 (germline): MRHNA, SNTAGT. The protocol was immunoSEQ multiplex PCR, while the TCRdb copy is restricted to in-frame clones and leaves out a portion. The profile shows 50,000 or so clones, roughly nine tenths of them singletons. The rearrangement links TRBV6-4 to TRBJ2-1; TRBD2 matches 9 bases. Specimen: PBMCs. The source is a human donor in good health. Some clones in this sample may be carry-over from other donors' samples. CDR3 region: CASSDNAGGNNEQFF. DNA for the CDR3: TGTGCCAGCAGTGACAACGCGGGAGGGAACAATGAGCAGTTCTTC.